What follows are 27 T cell receptor beta chains derived from one specimen sequenced in a study of Graves' ophthalmopathy and Graves' hyperthyroidism. RNA transcripts were the template, and TCR beta CDR3 regions were amplified from them. An initial RT-PCR round employing HTBI primers preceded a second-round multiplex PCR. One entry per CDR3 protein results from TCRdb running MiXCR on the multiplex PCR reads. The repertoire has roughly 700,000 distinct CDR3 sequences, 40% of them found once; the top ten carry 44%. Sequencing input: peripheral blood. Receptor source: an adult man with Graves' ophthalmopathy.

This clonotype has just a few counts. CDR3 loop: CAGGSSTDTQYF. CDR3 nucleotide sequence: TGTGCCGGTGGTAGCAGCACAGATACGCAGTATTTT. This chain joins TRBV7-9 and TRBJ2-3; D uncertain. The length of the CDR3 is 12 residues. Trimming cost V 11 bases and J 0 bases, with 9 bases left between them. Germline CDR1 SEHNR, CDR2 FQNEAQ (reference sequence).

This clonotype was observed at least ten times. This chain uses TRBV10-3 with TRBJ2-7; 13 positions agree with TRBD2. J gave up 6 bases and V 6 bases, and 5 bases lay outside the gene matches. The CDR3 has 14 amino acids. Germline assignment: CDR1 ENHRY and CDR2 SYGVKD. For the CDR3, the DNA is TGTGCCATCAGAGAGGGACTAGCGGGAAGCGAGCAGTACTTC. It specifies CAIREGLAGSEQYF.

This chain joins TRBV19 and TRBJ2-7, with D tentatively TRBD1 (6 bases). The CDR3 covers 14 residues. Germline assignment: CDR1 LNHDA and CDR2 SQIVND (reference sequence). Trimming cost V 7 bases and J 5 bases, with 18 bases left between them. The CDR3 nucleotides read TGTGCCAGTACCCCGGGACATTCCACGGACGAGCAGTACTTC. It translates to CASTPGHSTDEQYF.

In the case of this clonotype: Since a much larger clone is just one base distant, this may be a read error. The chain carries TRBV7-2 and TRBJ1-2; possibly TRBD1 for D (5 bases). The CDR3 has 15 amino acids. V lost 2 bases to trimming and J lost 3 bases, with 13 bases between them. The germline V gene has CDR1 SGHTA and CDR2 FQGNSA. This CDR3 is CASSLTAGSYYGYTF. The CDR3 coding sequence is TGTGCCAGCAGCTTAACGGCAGGGAGCTACTATGGCTACACCTTC.

This clonotype was counted at least ten times. This sequence joins TRBV2 and TRBJ2-7; perhaps D is TRBD1 or TRBD2 (5 bases each). CDR1 and CDR2 (germline): SNHLY, FYNNEI. V lost 5 bases to trimming and J lost 0 bases, with 11 bases between them. The CDR3 totals 14 residues. The CDR3 coding sequence is TGTGCCAGCAGTCTAGAGGGGACCTCCTACGAGCAGTACTTC. Amino acids: CASSLEGTSYEQYF.

A note on this clonotype: A single base separates this from a much larger clone, so it may be a read error. The V call is TRBV10-3, the J call TRBJ2-6; D tentatively reads TRBD1 or TRBD2 (5 bases each). Per the germline V gene, CDR1 is ENHRY and CDR2 is SYGVKD. CDR3 length: 17 residues. V gave up 3 bases and J gave up 5 bases, with 17 bases separating them. CDR3 sequence reads: CAISDPGWGTWANVLTF. In DNA form, the CDR3 reads TGTGCCATCAGTGACCCGGGGTGGGGGACGTGGGCCAACGTCCTGACTTTC.

The chain links TRBV24-1 to TRBJ1-2; D call uncertain. Germline CDR1 reads KGHDR; CDR2 reads SFDVKD. The length of the CDR3 is 10 residues. V was trimmed by 7 bases and J by 10 bases, leaving 9 bases between them. CDR3 sequence: CATSDGVYTF. Written as DNA, the CDR3 is TGTGCCACCAGCGACGGGGTCTACACCTTC.

Worth noting for this clonotype: At one boundary the junction diverges from the germline segment, which might be a read error. The V call is TRBV24-1, the J call TRBJ1-5, with TRBD1 matching 9 bases. This CDR3 is 15 amino acids long. Germline CDR1 reads KGHDR; CDR2 reads SFDVKD. This CDR3 reads CASSYNRDRDRPQHF. The DNA for the CDR3 is TGTGCCAGCAGTTATAACCGGGACAGGGATCGGCCCCAGCATTTT.

The sample holds many counts of this clonotype. The rearrangement links TRBV20-1 to TRBJ1-5; TRBD1 is a possible D gene (5 bases). CDR3 length equals 12 residues. CDR1 is DFQATT, CDR2 SNEGSKA, per germline (reference sequence). DNA for the CDR3: TGCAGCGCCAGGGACAGCAATCAGCCCCAGCATTTT. It translates to CSARDSNQPQHF.

The chain has TRBV15 and TRBJ2-3; D possibly corresponds to TRBD1 (5 bases). Trimming removed 0 bases at V and 5 bases at J, with 15 bases between. Germline V CDR1 and CDR2: LNHNV, YYDKDF (reference sequence). This CDR3 has 16 residues. The CDR3 is CATSRDTEGVEDTQYF. The DNA of the CDR3 is TGTGCCACCAGCAGAGATACTGAAGGGGTTGAAGATACGCAGTATTTT.

This clonotype was counted once. DNA of the CDR3: TGTGCCAGCAGCTATCGGACAGGGGGCTTTGAAGCTTTCTTT. Protein product: CASSYRTGGFEAFF. The chain has TRBV7-2 and TRBJ1-1; 11 nucleotides align to TRBD1. Trimming at V came to 4 bases and at J to 7 bases, leaving 5 bases not matched to a gene. The CDR3 consists of 14 residues. CDR1 is SGHTA, CDR2 FQGNSA, per germline.

Remarks on this clonotype: A much larger clone is a single base away; this may be a read error. CDR3 sequence (DNA): TGTGCCAGGGATAACGGTGGCTACACCTTC. Translated: CARDNGGYTF. The genes are TRBV25-1 and TRBJ1-2; D not certain. Germline lookup yields CDR1 MGHDK and CDR2 SYGVNS. V dropped 9 bases and J dropped 7 bases, with 9 bases sitting between them. The CDR3 has 10 residues.

The sample holds many counts of this clonotype. This sequence joins TRBV2 and TRBJ2-7; no reliable D call. V was pared by 0 bases and J by 0 bases, with 6 bases between. The CDR3 has 14 residues. Looked up from germline, CDR1 is SNHLY and CDR2 is FYNNEI. The CDR3 nucleotides read TGTGCCAGCAGTGAAGCGAGGTCCTCCTACGAGCAGTACTTC. As protein: CASSEARSSYEQYF.

The V and J genes are TRBV7-3 and TRBJ1-2, with 10 bases matching TRBD1. The trim removed 11 bases at V and 8 bases at J, leaving 11 bases unmatched. This CDR3 has 13 residues. Germline V gene sequence: CDR1 SGHTA, CDR2 FQGTGA. The DNA of the CDR3 is TGTGCCTGGAGGGGGGACAGGGGTCGGGGCTACACCTTC. Amino acid sequence: CAWRGDRGRGYTF.

This clonotype has more than one count but fewer than ten. This chain links TRBV25-1 with TRBJ2-2, with D perhaps TRBD1 (5 bases). The CDR3 has 16 amino acids. V was pared by 5 bases and J by 0 bases, with 13 bases between. Germline-derived CDR1 and CDR2 are MGHDK and SYGVNS. The CDR3 loop is CASSLWSGSNTGELFF. The CDR3 nucleotides read TGTGCCAGCAGTTTATGGTCAGGGTCGAACACCGGGGAGCTGTTTTTT.

The table lists this clonotype with a few counts. The rearrangement links TRBV9 to TRBJ1-3; unclear D gene. The CDR3 length is 15 residues. Germline values: CDR1 SGDLS, CDR2 YYNGEE. V shed 4 bases and J shed 2 bases, with 13 bases lying between them. In nucleotides, the CDR3 is TGTGCCAGCAGCCCCCTAGAGAGCGCTGGAAACACCATATATTTT. This codes for CASSPLESAGNTIYF. Together with reference TRBV9 and TRBJ1-3, the CDR3 gives the full variable domain: DSGVTQTPKHLITATGQRVTLRCSPRSGDLSVYWYQQSLDQGLQFLIQYYNGEERAKGNILERFSAQQFPDLHSELNLSSLELGDSALYFCASSPLESAGNTIYFGEGSWLTVV.

This clonotype was seen a few times. The chain carries TRBV4-3 and TRBJ1-2, with D perhaps TRBD1 (5 bases). Trimming removed 4 bases at V and 4 bases at J, with 16 bases between. Per germline, CDR1 LGHNA and CDR2 YSLEER. The CDR3 has 15 amino acids. CDR3 sequence (DNA): TGCGCCAGCAGCCTACGTTACCAGGGAGGCTATGGCTACACCTTC. Its protein product is CASSLRYQGGYGYTF.

This rearrangement joins TRBV10-3 to TRBJ1-5; D remains unclear. The CDR3 spans 13 residues. The V gene's germline CDR1 is ENHRY and CDR2 SYGVKD. Trimming removed 2 bases at V and 11 bases at J, with 13 bases between. The CDR3 region is CAISERREETQHF. The CDR3 DNA follows: TGTGCCATCAGTGAGAGGAGGGAAGAGACCCAGCATTTT.

This clonotype was observed once. V is TRBV20-1 and J is TRBJ1-5, with 9 bases that match TRBD1. This CDR3 has 13 residues. V lost 5 bases, J lost 6 bases, and 5 bases stayed unmatched. Germline CDR1 is DFQATT and CDR2 is SNEGSKA (reference sequence). Here the CDR3 DNA reads TGCAGTGCTCAACAGGGGGCCAGTCAGCCCCAGCATTTT. This gives the protein CSAQQGASQPQHF.

A word on this clonotype: This may arise from a read error, as a much more abundant clone is one base away. The genes are TRBV20-1 and TRBJ1-1; a possible D gene is TRBD1 (5 bases). Germline CDR1 DFQATT, CDR2 SNEGSKA (reference sequence). The CDR3 loop spans 13 amino acids. The CDR3, as DNA: TGCAGTGCTAGAGGACGTTCGGACACTGAAGCTTCCTTT. Encoded protein: CSARGRSDTEASF.

The CDR3 DNA sequence: TGTGCCAGCAGCTCACGGACTGGTGGAGTAGATACGCAGTATTTT. This gives the protein CASSSRTGGVDTQYF. The rearrangement uses TRBV11-2 and TRBJ2-3; TRBD2 might be the D (5 bases). Germline CDR1 is SGHAT and CDR2 is FQNNGV. The V gene lost 4 bases and the J gene lost 5 bases, with 16 bases spanning the gap. The CDR3 contains 15 residues.

This rearrangement joins TRBV10-3 to TRBJ2-3; 8 bases fit TRBD2. Germline values: CDR1 ENHRY, CDR2 SYGVKD. V dropped 4 bases and J dropped 7; count of bases not matched to a gene: 4. This CDR3 is built from 13 residues. The CDR3 DNA sequence: TGTGCCATCAGTGTCGGGGGGGAAAATACGCAGTATTTT. It yields the protein CAISVGGENTQYF.

The rearrangement links TRBV25-1 to TRBJ2-3; 14 bases fit TRBD2. With V trimmed by 5 bases and J by 6 bases, 4 bases remained unmatched. Germline V gives CDR1 MGHDK, CDR2 SYGVNS. The CDR3 contains 15 residues. The CDR3 region is CASSPGTSGSDTQYF. CDR3 DNA: TGTGCCAGCAGTCCCGGGACTAGCGGGAGCGATACGCAGTATTTT. The variable domain in full, completed from reference TRBV25-1 and TRBJ2-3, reads EADIYQTPRYLVIGTGKKITLECSQTMGHDKMYWYQQDPGMELHLIHYSYGVNSTEKGDLSSESTVSRIRTEHFPLTLESARPSHTSQYLCASSPGTSGSDTQYFGPGTRLTVL.

The CDR3 DNA is TGCAGTGCTAGAGAGGTAGCTAATTCACCCCTCCACTTT. This encodes CSAREVANSPLHF. The V gene is TRBV20-1, the J gene TRBJ1-6; no clear D gene. Germline lookup yields CDR1 DFQATT and CDR2 SNEGSKA (reference sequence). The CDR3 totals 13 residues. The ends were cut back, 0 bases at V and 6 bases at J, with 6 bases in the middle.

This clonotype showed up just a few times. This rearrangement joins TRBV10-3 to TRBJ1-1; no firm D call. The CDR3 is made up of 13 amino acids. Trimming took 10 bases from V and 0 from J, leaving 12 bases between them. CDR1 and CDR2 (germline): ENHRY, SYGVKD. CDR3 bases: TGTGCCACCCTACAGTACATGAACACTGAAGCTTTCTTT. It yields the protein CATLQYMNTEAFF.

This clonotype was seen a single time. The chain links TRBV19 to TRBJ1-1; 10 positions agree with TRBD1. Germline assignment: CDR1 LNHDA and CDR2 SQIVND (reference sequence). This CDR3 contains 12 residues. The V gene end was trimmed by 3 bases and the J gene end by 13 bases; junction bases not matched to a gene: 5. The CDR3 DNA follows: TGTGCCAGTAGTATTACCGGGACAGGGGTTTTCTTT. Its protein product is CASSITGTGVFF. Variable domain in full (rest from reference TRBV19 and TRBJ1-1): DGGITQSPKYLFRKEGQNVTLSCEQNLNHDAMYWYRQDPGQGLRLIYYSQIVNDFQKGDIAEGYSVSREKKESFPLTVTSAQKNPTAFYLCASSITGTGVFFGQGTRLTVV.

Comment on this clonotype: A read error is possible here, since a much larger clone lies one base away. J is TRBJ2-5 and V is TRBV11-2; TRBD1 matches 8 bases. The V and J ends lost 5 bases and 5 bases, in that order; junction bases with no gene match: 7. Germline CDR1 SGHAT, CDR2 FQNNGV. This CDR3 has 14 residues. The CDR3 region is CASSTRGRGETQYF. As DNA, the CDR3 is TGTGCCAGCAGCACCAGGGGGCGCGGCGAGACCCAGTACTTC.